This T cell receptor (beta chain) was captured by sequencing in a study of PD-1 blockade in classical Hodgkin lymphoma. Each patient experienced a relapse that followed autologous stem cell transplantation, and brentuximab vedotin exposure varied. There are 13 residues in the CDR3. Per the germline V gene, CDR1 is LGHNA and CDR2 is YNFKEQ. V lost 4 bases and J lost 1, with 7 bases in between. On this clone: Its specificity is unknown.

Clones were sequenced by immunoSEQ multiplex PCR, and TCRdb holds only the in-frame ones, with some missing. The sample holds several thousand clones, about four fifths seen once. General study findings and limits: Patients starting nivolumab under 1 year after ASCT were excluded.

This chain uses TRBV4-2 with TRBJ1-1; no clear D. Sequenced here: peripheral blood mononuclear cells (PBMCs), sampled at baseline. This sequence originates from a human donor with classical Hodgkin lymphoma. The CDR3 sequence is CASSPNTNTEAFF. The CDR3 DNA is TGTGCCAGCAGCCCGAACACGAACACTGAAGCTTTCTTT.